A single sample gave rise to the 18 T cell receptor beta chains below, sequenced in a study of shared clonotypes between healthy human individuals. Repertoires were generated with immunoSEQ multiplex PCR, while TCRdb's copy carries only in-frame clones and drops some. The sample has about 1.5 million clones; approximately 98% are singletons. The sequencing input was naive CD4+ T cells sorted from blood. Regarding subset: CD45RA+ positively selected. The receptor set was obtained from a man aged 25 to 40 in good health.

The V gene is TRBV7-9, the J gene TRBJ1-2; D gene unclear. There are 12 residues in the CDR3. V lost 5 bases, J lost 4 bases, and 8 bases lay in between. Germline CDR1 and CDR2: SEHNR and FQNEAQ (reference sequence). CDR3 loop: CASSDVIYGYTF. CDR3 nucleotides: TGTGCCAGCAGCGACGTGATCTATGGCTACACCTTC.

The chain is built from TRBV7-9 and TRBJ2-4; D not resolved. Per germline, CDR1 SEHNR and CDR2 FQNEAQ (reference sequence). There are 13 residues in the CDR3. V lost 2 bases and J lost 0, with 2 bases in between. Written as DNA, the CDR3 is TGTGCCAGCAGCTTAATAGCCAAAAACATTCAGTACTTC. This gives the protein CASSLIAKNIQYF. The full variable domain, with the rest looked up from reference TRBV7-9 and TRBJ2-4, is DTGVSQNPRHKITKRGQNVTFRCDPISEHNRLYWYRQTLGQGPEFLTYFQNEAQLEKSRLLSDRFSAERPKGSFSTLEIQRTEQGDSAMYLCASSLIAKNIQYFGAGTRLSVL.

The chain uses TRBV5-1 and TRBJ2-7; the match to TRBD2 covers 9 bases. V was pared by 0 bases and J by 0 bases, with 4 bases of the junction left unmatched. Germline V gene data show CDR1 as SGHRS and CDR2 as YFSETQ. The CDR3 contains 16 residues. CDR3 sequence: CASSLASGISSYEQYF. CDR3 bases: TGCGCCAGCAGCTTGGCTAGCGGGATCAGCTCCTACGAGCAGTACTTC.

The chain couples TRBV7-3 to TRBJ2-1, with D perhaps TRBD1 (5 bases). Between the trimmed V and J ends, which lost 4 bases and 10 bases, there was a span of 14 bases. The CDR3 extends over 13 amino acids. Germline assignment: CDR1 SGHTA and CDR2 FQGTGA. CDR3 sequence: CASSSNQRGEQFF. For the CDR3, the DNA is TGTGCCAGCAGCTCCAACCAAAGGGGAGAGCAGTTCTTC.

The V call is TRBV5-1, the J call TRBJ2-5; 10 nucleotides align to TRBD2. Trimming at V came to 7 bases and at J to 5 bases, leaving 8 bases not matched to a gene. The CDR3 has 14 residues. Germline V lookup: CDR1 SGHRS, CDR2 YFSETQ. CDR3 nucleotide sequence: TGCGCCAGCGGGGCTAGCGGGAGTCTCGAGACCCAGTACTTC. Translated, it gives CASGASGSLETQYF.

Note on this clone: Other DNA sequences in the same sample also yield this CDR3. V and J are TRBV5-1 and TRBJ2-5; the D is unclear. V was shortened by 1 base and J by 2 bases, with 6 bases between the two germline ends. The CDR3 extends over 13 amino acids. Per germline, CDR1 SGHRS and CDR2 YFSETQ. CDR3 amino acids: CASSLTVQETQYF. The DNA for the CDR3 is TGCGCCAGCAGCTTGACAGTACAAGAGACCCAGTACTTC.

This sequence joins TRBV5-1 and TRBJ1-3; D gene ambiguous. This CDR3 has 15 amino acids. Per germline, CDR1 SGHRS and CDR2 YFSETQ. V dropped 5 bases and J dropped 3 bases, with 15 bases sitting between them. The CDR3, as DNA: TGCGCCAGCAGTATCACGCCGGGTCTTGGAAACACCATATATTTT. This sequence encodes CASSITPGLGNTIYF.

V is TRBV29-1 and J is TRBJ2-7, with D possibly being TRBD1 (6 bases). V gave up 2 bases and J gave up 1 base, with 12 bases separating them. Germline V gene lookup returns CDR1 SQVTM and CDR2 ANQGSEA. This CDR3 is built from 14 residues. The CDR3 here is CSVETQGASYEQYF. The CDR3 DNA reads as TGCAGCGTTGAAACACAGGGTGCATCCTACGAGCAGTACTTC.

The chain couples TRBV6-1 to TRBJ1-5; the D gene is possibly TRBD1 (6 bases). The germline V gene has CDR1 MNHNS and CDR2 SASEGT. V lost 7 bases and J lost 5, with 18 bases in between. The CDR3 covers 15 residues. The CDR3 region is CASNWVGGSDQPQHF. For the CDR3, the DNA is TGTGCCAGCAATTGGGTGGGGGGCAGTGATCAGCCCCAGCATTTT.

Comments on this clone: Other nucleotide sequences from this sample produce the same CDR3. V and J are TRBV28 and TRBJ2-1; TRBD1 matches at 7 bases. Germline values: CDR1 MDHEN, CDR2 SYDVKM. The CDR3 has 15 amino acids. The junction had 5 bases not matched to a gene; V was cut back by 3 bases and J by 3 bases. Here the CDR3 DNA reads TGTGCCAGCAGTTTCCGGGACAGAGTCTACAATGAGCAGTTCTTC. Translating it yields CASSFRDRVYNEQFF. Full variable domain (outside the CDR3, taken from reference TRBV28 and TRBJ2-1): DVKVTQSSRYLVKRTGEKVFLECVQDMDHENMFWYRQDPGLGLRLIYFSYDVKMKEKGDIPEGYSVSREKKERFSLILESASTNQTSMYLCASSFRDRVYNEQFFGPGTRLTVL.

The chain has TRBV4-1 and TRBJ2-3; 7 positions match TRBD2. The junction had 8 bases not matched to a gene; V was cut back by 0 bases and J by 5 bases. The CDR3 covers 16 residues. Germline V gives CDR1 MGHRA, CDR2 YSYEKL. The CDR3 is CASSQDSTGGLDTQYF. The CDR3 bases are TGCGCCAGCAGCCAAGATTCGACGGGAGGCTTAGATACGCAGTATTTT.

This chain uses TRBV7-2 with TRBJ1-2; a weak D match, TRBD1 (5 bases). CDR1 SGHTA and CDR2 FQGNSA come from the germline V gene. The CDR3 is 17 residues long. V was pared by 2 bases and J by 2 bases, with 18 bases between. The CDR3 DNA reads as TGTGCCAGCAGCTTATCTACCTCGGGACCTCTAAACTATGGCTACACCTTC. Its translation is CASSLSTSGPLNYGYTF.

This sequence joins TRBV27 and TRBJ2-7; weak D call: TRBD2 (5 bases). The CDR3 sequence is 14 residues long. In germline, CDR1 is MNHEY, CDR2 SMNVEV (reference sequence). The V gene lost 0 bases and the J gene lost 4 bases, with 10 bases spanning the gap. Written as DNA, the CDR3 is TGTGCCAGCAGTTTATCGAGCGGCCTTTACGAGCAGTACTTC. Its protein is CASSLSSGLYEQYF.

This chain links TRBV5-1 with TRBJ2-5; D possibly uses TRBD1 or TRBD2 (6 bases each). Germline V gene lookup returns CDR1 SGHRS and CDR2 YFSETQ. There are 16 residues in the CDR3. V was shortened by 5 bases and J by 2 bases, with 19 bases between the two germline ends. The CDR3 loop reads CASRWGARDGQETQYF. Here the CDR3 DNA reads TGCGCCAGCAGGTGGGGGGCCCGGGACGGACAAGAGACCCAGTACTTC. Filled out from reference TRBV5-1 and TRBJ2-5, the complete variable domain reads KAGVTQTPRYLIKTRGQQVTLSCSPISGHRSVSWYQQTPGQGLQFLFEYFSETQRNKGNFPGRFSGRQFSNSRSEMNVSTLELGDSALYLCASRWGARDGQETQYFGPGTRLLVL.

This chain links TRBV29-1 with TRBJ2-3, with D perhaps assigned TRBD1 or TRBD2 (6 bases each). The CDR3 loop spans 14 amino acids. The V gene's germline CDR1 is SQVTM and CDR2 ANQGSEA. Between the trimmed V and J ends, which lost 5 bases and 1 base, there was a span of 13 bases. The CDR3 spells CSVSGAEGTDTQYF. CDR3 bases: TGCAGCGTTTCGGGGGCCGAGGGCACAGATACGCAGTATTTT.

V is TRBV5-8 and J is TRBJ2-5; perhaps TRBD1 as D (5 bases). The CDR3 contains 15 residues. Germline lookup yields CDR1 SGHTS and CDR2 YDEGEE. Trimming left V 4 bases short and J 0 bases short, with 13 bases between. The CDR3 loop is CASSRKGQDQETQYF. CDR3 sequence (DNA): TGTGCCAGCAGCCGAAAGGGGCAGGACCAAGAGACCCAGTACTTC.

The chain recombines TRBV10-3 with TRBJ2-3, with no clear D. This CDR3 has 13 amino acids. Germline lookup yields CDR1 ENHRY and CDR2 SYGVKD. V shed 4 bases and J shed 2 bases, with 7 bases lying between them. The CDR3 sequence: CAISVVDTDTQYF. Here the CDR3 DNA reads TGTGCCATCAGTGTGGTAGACACAGATACGCAGTATTTT.

The chain is built from TRBV28 and TRBJ2-1; a possible D gene is TRBD2 (6 bases). CDR3 length: 15 residues. The V gene's germline CDR1 is MDHEN and CDR2 SYDVKM. Between the trimmed V and J ends, which lost 3 bases and 9 bases, there was a span of 18 bases. Here the CDR3 reads CASSFGGTQAVEQFF. The CDR3 DNA follows: TGTGCCAGCAGTTTTGGGGGGACCCAGGCGGTTGAGCAGTTCTTC.